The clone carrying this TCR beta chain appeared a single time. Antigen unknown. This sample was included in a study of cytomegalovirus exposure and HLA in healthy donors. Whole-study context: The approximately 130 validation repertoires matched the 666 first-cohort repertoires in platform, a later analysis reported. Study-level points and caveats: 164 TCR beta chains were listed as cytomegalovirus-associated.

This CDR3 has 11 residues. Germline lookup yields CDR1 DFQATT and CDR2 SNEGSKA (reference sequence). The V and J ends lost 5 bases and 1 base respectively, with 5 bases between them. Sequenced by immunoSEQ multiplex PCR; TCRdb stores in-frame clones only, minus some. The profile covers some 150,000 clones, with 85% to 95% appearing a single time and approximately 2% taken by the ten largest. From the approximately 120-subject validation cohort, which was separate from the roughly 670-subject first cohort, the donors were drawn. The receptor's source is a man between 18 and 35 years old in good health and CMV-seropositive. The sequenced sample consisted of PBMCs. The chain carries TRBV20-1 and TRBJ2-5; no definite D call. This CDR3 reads CSAELQETQYF. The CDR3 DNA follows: TGCAGTGCTGAGCTCCAAGAGACCCAGTACTTC.